These T cell receptor beta chains were read from a single sample in a study of T cell responses to AZD1222 COVID-19 vaccine. Assay used: immunoSEQ multiplex PCR; TCRdb lists only in-frame clones, some missing. The table includes 84,000 or so clones, under 95% detected once. This material consisted of peripheral blood, taken on day 0 of AZD1222 vaccination. The source of these receptors is an adult in good health. CDR3s include the opening cysteine and the closing phenylalanine or tryptophan. D genes are given only for firm matches. Size values are once, few and many counts, or a class for expanded clones, and some rows have none.

j_call | clone_size | v_call | d_call | cdr3_length | cdr3_aa | cdr3_nt
TRBJ1-1 | NA | TRBV24-1 | TRBD1 | 13 | CATSEGSGGVAFF | TGTGCCACCAGTGAAGGTTCAGGGGGCGTCGCTTTCTTT
TRBJ1-2 | NA | TRBV19 | NA | 17 | CASSTTLGSESAYGYTF | TGTGCCAGTAGTACGACACTGGGGTCGGAGTCTGCCTATGGCTACACCTTC
TRBJ2-2 | NA | TRBV2 | NA | 14 | CASTSRGNTGELFF | TGTGCGAGCACCAGTAGGGGGAACACCGGGGAGCTGTTTTTT
TRBJ1-1 | NA | TRBV4-2 | NA | 13 | CASSQGSPTEAFF | TGTGCCAGCAGCCAAGGGAGTCCGACTGAAGCTTTCTTT
TRBJ1-2 | NA | TRBV19 | TRBD1 | 12 | CASGTGVRGYTF | TGTGCCAGCGGGACAGGGGTTCGTGGCTACACCTTC
TRBJ1-1 | NA | TRBV3-1/TRBV3-2 | NA | 13 | CASSQGTTTEAFF | TGTGCCAGCAGCCAAGGGACAACGACTGAAGCTTTCTTT
TRBJ1-3 | NA | TRBV19 | NA | 14 | CASTADSGRNTIYF | TGTGCCAGTACGGCGGACAGTGGCCGGAACACCATATATTTT
TRBJ1-1 | NA | TRBV11-2 | NA | 13 | CASSLARDTEAFF | TGTGCCAGCAGCTTAGCCAGGGACACTGAAGCTTTCTTT
TRBJ2-7 | NA | TRBV29-1 | NA | 13 | CSVAGTDSYEQYF | TGCAGCGTCGCCGGGACTGACTCTTACGAGCAGTACTTC
TRBJ1-4 | NA | TRBV5-1 | TRBD1 | 15 | CASRQTGGTNEKLFF | TGCGCCAGCAGGCAAACAGGGGGAACTAATGAAAAACTGTTTTTT
TRBJ2-7 | NA | TRBV15 | TRBD2 | 14 | CATSRETSAYEQYF | TGTGCCACCAGCAGGGAGACTAGCGCCTACGAGCAGTACTTC
TRBJ2-3 | NA | TRBV6-4 | NA | 13 | CASSDEGTDTQYF | TGTGCCAGCAGTGACGAGGGCACAGATACGCAGTATTTT
TRBJ1-1 | NA | TRBV19 | NA | 13 | CASQTRTGPGAFF | TGTGCCAGCCAAACCCGAACAGGGCCTGGAGCTTTCTTT
TRBJ2-7 | NA | TRBV28 | NA | 12 | CASRYSTYEQYF | TGTGCCAGCAGGTACAGTACCTACGAGCAGTACTTC
TRBJ2-7 | NA | TRBV2 | NA | 16 | CASTEQTGRINYEQYF | TGTGCCAGCACTGAACAGACAGGCAGAATAAACTACGAGCAGTACTTC
TRBJ2-3 | NA | TRBV18 | TRBD2 | 16 | CASSFSGRGGTDTQYF | TGTGCCAGCTCATTTAGCGGGAGAGGGGGCACAGATACGCAGTATTTT
TRBJ1-1 | NA | TRBV2 | NA | 14 | CASLVGGGYTEAFF | TGTGCCAGCCTGGTGGGGGGCGGGTATACTGAAGCTTTCTTT
TRBJ1-3 | NA | TRBV6-1 | TRBD1 | 16 | CASSALTTGIGNTIYF | TGTGCCAGCAGTGCACTCACGACAGGGATCGGAAACACCATATATTTT
TRBJ2-3 | NA | TRBV19 | NA | 15 | CATRLGPSHTDTQYF | TGTGCCACGAGACTTGGGCCCAGTCACACAGATACGCAGTATTTT
TRBJ1-1 | NA | TRBV9 | TRBD1 | 15 | CASSLTQGKRTEAFF | TGTGCCAGCAGCCTAACACAGGGGAAGAGGACTGAAGCTTTCTTT
TRBJ1-5 | NA | TRBV7-2 | NA | 14 | CASRLSGYNQPQHF | TGTGCCAGCAGGCTTAGCGGCTATAATCAGCCCCAGCATTTT
TRBJ1-3 | NA | TRBV27 | NA | 15 | CASSLSRNSGNTIYF | TGTGCCAGCAGTTTATCCAGGAACTCTGGAAACACCATATATTTT
TRBJ1-1 | NA | TRBV18 | NA | 15 | CASSPPTGQGTEAFF | TGTGCCAGCTCACCACCAACAGGACAAGGCACTGAAGCTTTCTTT
TRBJ2-6 | once | TRBV7-6 | NA | 18 | CASSPTSGTISGANVLTF | TGTGCCAGCAGCCCTACGTCCGGCACGATCTCTGGGGCCAACGTCCTGACTTTC
TRBJ1-3 | once | TRBV10-2 | NA | 12 | CASSEELDTIYF | TGCGCCAGCAGTGAGGAACTGGACACCATATATTTT
TRBJ2-1 | NA | TRBV24-1 | TRBD2 | 16 | CATSALSGGDYNEQFF | TGTGCCACCAGTGCCCTCTCGGGGGGTGACTACAATGAGCAGTTCTTC
TRBJ2-7 | few | TRBV4-1 | TRBD2 | 16 | CASSQDPGGSSYEQYF | TGCGCCAGCAGCCAAGACCCGGGAGGGAGCTCCTACGAGCAGTACTTC
TRBJ2-3 | NA | TRBV7-2 | TRBD2 | 16 | CASSLLAGGVEDTQYF | TGTGCCAGCAGCTTACTAGCGGGAGGGGTGGAAGATACGCAGTATTTT
TRBJ1-4 | NA | TRBV3-1/TRBV3-2 | NA | 17 | CASSQAGSYATNEKLFF | TGTGCCAGCAGCCAAGCGGGGAGCTACGCAACTAATGAAAAACTGTTTTTT
TRBJ1-6 | NA | TRBV7-9 | NA | 13 | CAVDNSYNSPLHF | TGTGCCGTGGACAACTCCTATAATTCACCCCTCCACTTT
TRBJ1-5 | once | TRBV7-6 | NA | 17 | CASSPMGGQAGNQPQHF | TGTGCCAGCAGCCCGATGGGGGGTCAGGCCGGCAATCAGCCCCAGCATTTT
TRBJ1-5 | NA | TRBV2 | TRBD1 | 14 | CASSTRTGKQPQHF | TGTGCCAGCAGTACCCGGACAGGGAAGCAGCCCCAGCATTTT
TRBJ1-6 | NA | TRBV6-5 | NA | 14 | CASSLGRKGSPLHF | TGTGCCAGCAGCCTGGGGCGGAAGGGCTCACCCCTCCACTTT
TRBJ1-4 | NA | TRBV7-9 | TRBD1 | 15 | CASRRAGGDNEKLFF | TGTGCCAGCAGGCGCGCAGGGGGCGACAATGAAAAACTGTTTTTT
TRBJ1-6 | NA | TRBV7-9 | TRBD1 | 15 | CASSSENRGRSPLHF | TGTGCCAGCAGCTCAGAGAACAGGGGTCGTTCACCCCTCCACTTT
TRBJ1-4 | NA | TRBV5-1 | NA | 14 | CASSMTATNEKLFF | TGCGCCAGCAGCATGACTGCAACTAATGAAAAACTGTTTTTT
TRBJ2-7 | NA | TRBV27 | NA | 13 | CASSLEGAYEQYF | TGTGCCAGCAGTCTGGAGGGGGCCTACGAGCAGTACTTC
TRBJ1-3 | once | TRBV3-1/TRBV3-2 | NA | 14 | CASHARGERNTIYF | TGTGCCAGTCACGCAAGGGGTGAACGAAACACCATATATTTT
TRBJ2-7 | NA | TRBV6-5 | NA | 11 | CASIIGVEQYF | TGTGCCAGCATCATCGGGGTCGAGCAGTACTTC
TRBJ1-2 | NA | TRBV7-9 | NA | 12 | CASSLNDRGYTF | TGTGCCAGCAGCTTAAACGACAGGGGCTACACCTTC
TRBJ1-1 | NA | TRBV14 | NA | 13 | CASSQQGNTEAFF | TGTGCCAGCAGCCAACAGGGGAACACTGAAGCTTTCTTT
TRBJ1-2 | NA | TRBV3-1/TRBV3-2 | TRBD1 | 15 | CASSRGDRANYGYTF | TGTGCCAGCAGCCGGGGGGACAGGGCTAACTATGGCTACACCTTC
TRBJ2-7 | NA | TRBV6-2/TRBV6-3 | TRBD2 | 13 | CASSQRGFDEQYF | TGTGCCAGCAGCCAGCGGGGGTTCGACGAGCAGTACTTC
TRBJ2-7 | NA | TRBV5-1 | TRBD2 | 16 | CASSYTLVAGHYEQYF | TGCGCCAGCAGCTACACGCTGGTAGCGGGACATTACGAGCAGTACTTC
TRBJ2-1 | few | TRBV5-1 | NA | 13 | CASMPETYNEQFF | TGCGCCAGCATGCCGGAGACATACAATGAGCAGTTCTTC
TRBJ1-1 | once | TRBV6-5 | TRBD1 | 14 | CASTQTGGGTEAFF | TGTGCCAGCACCCAGACAGGGGGAGGCACTGAAGCTTTCTTT
TRBJ2-7 | NA | TRBV6-4 | TRBD2 | 14 | CASSEVAGANEQYF | TGTGCCAGCAGTGAGGTAGCGGGGGCCAACGAGCAGTACTTC
TRBJ1-1 | NA | TRBV5-5 | NA | 14 | CASSTRTGGTEAFF | TGTGCCAGCAGCACAAGGACGGGAGGGACTGAAGCTTTCTTT
TRBJ1-5 | NA | TRBV4-1 | NA | 16 | CASSQGGAGNNQPQHF | TGCGCCAGCAGCCAAGGGGGAGCAGGGAACAATCAGCCCCAGCATTTT
TRBJ1-5 | NA | TRBV2 | TRBD1 | 14 | CASSLRQGVQPQHF | TGTGCCAGCAGTCTACGACAGGGTGTGCAGCCCCAGCATTTT
TRBJ1-4 | NA | TRBV6-5 | NA | 12 | CASMGLNEKLFF | TGTGCCAGCATGGGGCTTAATGAAAAACTGTTTTTT
TRBJ1-1 | NA | TRBV9 | NA | 11 | CASGAPGRAFF | TGTGCCAGCGGAGCACCCGGGAGGGCTTTCTTT